The clone carrying this T cell receptor beta chain has a handful of counts. What it recognizes is unknown. CDR3 size: 16 residues. The source of the sample is a study of beta chain features in type 1 diabetes. Findings of the study overall: Compared to healthy donors, patients appeared to have naive, central memory and Treg TCRB repertoires that were more alike. All four CD4+ subsets of Type 1 diabetes patients contained TCRB CDR3s that were moderately but significantly shorter.

The entirety of the isolated RNA underwent reverse transcription, so expressed TCRB transcripts were sequenced. About 3.7 million reads per sample were averaged for naive, central memory and regulatory samples. Clones were read by immunoSEQ multiplex PCR, and TCRdb kept only the in-frame ones, dropping some. Counted here are around 70,000 clones, about 50% occurring once; the ten biggest clones make up 0.7%. Sorting produced populations that all topped 95% purity. The sample taken for sequencing was central memory CD4+ T cells from blood. The V call is TRBV21-1, the J call TRBJ2-3; TRBD2 reflects the table's D call only, with no check against the DNA. TRBV21-1 counts as a pseudogene. This receptor was taken from a man aged 25 to 40 with type 1 diabetes. The DNA for the CDR3 is TGTGCCAGCAGCAAGCGACTAGCGGGAAGCACAGATACGCAGTATTTT. It yields the protein CASSKRLAGSTDTQYF.